This T cell receptor beta chain was found in a study of long-term antiretroviral therapy in people with HIV. Findings and limits, study-wide: Specimen acquisition occurred between the mid-2000s and the late 2010s, potentially under older ART regimens.

As for this clone: Its antigen is unidentified.

Runs used v3.0 of the immunoSEQ assay and were done at survey level. The data were produced by immunoSEQ multiplex PCR, yet TCRdb's version contains in-frame clones alone and is incomplete. In the table there are approximately 20,000 clones, roughly four fifths of which are singletons. The sample here was unsorted PBMCs, taken 2.2 years after starting antiretroviral therapy. The receptor was derived from a man aged 50-60 years with HIV.

CDR3 nucleotides: TGTGCCATCAGTGACAGACAGGGAATAGATACGCAGTATTTT. As protein: CAISDRQGIDTQYF. The chain combines TRBV10-3 with TRBJ2-3; TRBD1 aligns across 7 bases. CDR1 is ENHRY, CDR2 SYGVKD, per germline. With 3 bases clipped from V and 5 bases from J, the junction kept 5 bases outside the gene matches. The CDR3 loop spans 14 amino acids.